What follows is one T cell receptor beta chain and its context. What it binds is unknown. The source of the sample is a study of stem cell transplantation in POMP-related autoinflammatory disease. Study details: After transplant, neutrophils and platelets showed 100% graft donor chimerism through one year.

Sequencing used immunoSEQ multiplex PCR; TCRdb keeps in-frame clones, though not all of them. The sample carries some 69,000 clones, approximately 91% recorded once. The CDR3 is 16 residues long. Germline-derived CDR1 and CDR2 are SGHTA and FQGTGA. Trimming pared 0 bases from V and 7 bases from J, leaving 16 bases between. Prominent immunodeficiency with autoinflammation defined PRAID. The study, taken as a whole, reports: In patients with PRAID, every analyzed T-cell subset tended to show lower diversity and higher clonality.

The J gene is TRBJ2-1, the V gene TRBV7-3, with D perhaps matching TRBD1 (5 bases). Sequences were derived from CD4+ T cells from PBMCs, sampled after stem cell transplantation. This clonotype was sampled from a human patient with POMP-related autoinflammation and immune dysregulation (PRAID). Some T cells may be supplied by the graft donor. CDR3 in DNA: TGTGCCAGCAGCTTAACGGGGCAGGGTCGACGGAATGAGCAGTTCTTC. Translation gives CASSLTGQGRRNEQFF.